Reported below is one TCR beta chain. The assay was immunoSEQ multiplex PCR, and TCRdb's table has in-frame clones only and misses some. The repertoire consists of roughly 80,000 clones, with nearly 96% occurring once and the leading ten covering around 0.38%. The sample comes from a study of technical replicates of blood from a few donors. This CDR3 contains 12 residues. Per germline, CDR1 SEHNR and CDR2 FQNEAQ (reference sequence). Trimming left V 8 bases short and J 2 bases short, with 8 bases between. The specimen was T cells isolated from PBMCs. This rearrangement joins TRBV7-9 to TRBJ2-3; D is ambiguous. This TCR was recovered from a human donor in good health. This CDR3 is CASQSITDTQYF. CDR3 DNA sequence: TGTGCCAGCCAGTCAATCACAGATACGCAGTATTTT.